This T cell receptor (beta chain) was sequenced during a study of cytomegalovirus exposure and HLA in healthy donors. Notes on the study in general: For TCR beta chains, V- and J-gene trimming was later linked to a missense DCLRE1C variant.

With 60 Vbeta and 13 Jbeta primers, the PCR was carried out. In the authors' workflow: In a later analysis, some 10 million of approximately 80 million unique beta chains occurred in at least two donors. Produced via immunoSEQ multiplex PCR; TCRdb's table is partial and in-frame only. V and J calls and clone size come straight from that table; D and trimming were deduced from the DNA. The sample lists fewer than 80,000 clones; about three quarters were seen once. In regard to this clone: The antigen is unknown.

The CDR3 is made up of 16 amino acids. The ends lost 1 base at V and 3 bases at J; junction bases unmatched: 6. CDR1 is SGDLS and CDR2 is YYNGEE in the germline V gene. The chain has TRBV9 and TRBJ2-2; TRBD1 aligns across 7 bases. The sequencing input was PBMCs. The TCR sequence derives from a man between 18 and 35 years old in good health and CMV-seronegative. This CDR3 is CASSVTDRVYTGELFF. In DNA, the CDR3 is TGTGCCAGCAGCGTAACCGACAGGGTTTACACCGGGGAGCTGTTTTTT.